Listed below are T cell receptor beta chains from one sample, sequenced in a study of vaccination and CD4 T cells after COVID-19. Their antigens remain unidentified. TCRdb reanalysed the PCR reads using MiXCR and keeps one entry per CDR3 protein. The sample includes under 9,500 distinct CDR3 sequences, under 80% of them seen just once. Sample: CD4+ T cells from blood, cultured in vitro. The origin of the receptors is a human donor who had recovered from COVID-19. Both conserved end residues are part of each CDR3.

v_call cdr3_aa
TRBV5-1 CASSPDRSTMGGYTF
TRBV19 CASSIDQLDSYGYTF
TRBV12-3/TRBV12-4 CASSFSSNQPQHF
TRBV11-2 CASSPQGGYNEKLFF
TRBV20-1 CSAAGGGWDTGELFF
TRBV20-1 CSARVPGTANTGELFF
TRBV10-3 CAISEGQGNYGYTF
TRBV15 CATSRGGPADTQYF
TRBV10-3 CAISAMDNEKLFF
TRBV6-5 CASSYSSKSSTEAFF
TRBV2 CASGELAGGRETQYF
TRBV18 CASSPPGVARSSPLHF
TRBV6-5 CASGLGALGLGYNSPLHF
TRBV7-2 CASSPPGGPGSGELFF
TRBV30 CAWGQGVNSPLHF
TRBV7-9 CASRPLSEAFF
TRBV11-3 CASSQAPGRLNTEAFF
TRBV27 CASSFTGGFDPLHF
TRBV20-1 CSARDSLSYNEQFF
TRBV7-9 CASSLGGGQQAFF
TRBV7-2 CASSFRQGYDYGYTF
TRBV7-2 CASSTGGTGELFF
TRBV6-4 CASSPSGRAGASEAFF
TRBV7-9 CASSSGYGNSNQPQHF
TRBV20-1 CSARDLREGYTF
TRBV12-3/TRBV12-4 CASTRARLAGVDTQYF
TRBV20-1 CSASQGPNQPQHF
TRBV2 CASSRDSPAGIGSNQPQHF
TRBV2 CASSEGGTGELFF
TRBV5-4 CASSPGQGSSTEAFF
TRBV10-2 CASSEFPTGRISYGYTF
TRBV10-3 CAIRPSGTDGELFF
TRBV25-1 CASSESSWTF
TRBV6-1 CAISESGLNTQYF
TRBV20-1 CSARGGTGGASLYEQYF
TRBV11-3 CASSLDGGPTDTQYF
TRBV7-2 CASSLNHYYEQYF
TRBV6-2/TRBV6-3 CASSLPLGRGWETQYF
TRBV19 CASSSGGTDTQYF
TRBV5-1 CASSPGQFDLAKNIQYF
TRBV15 CATSRDLRGSLGDTQYF
TRBV6-1 CASTRDRSLETQYF